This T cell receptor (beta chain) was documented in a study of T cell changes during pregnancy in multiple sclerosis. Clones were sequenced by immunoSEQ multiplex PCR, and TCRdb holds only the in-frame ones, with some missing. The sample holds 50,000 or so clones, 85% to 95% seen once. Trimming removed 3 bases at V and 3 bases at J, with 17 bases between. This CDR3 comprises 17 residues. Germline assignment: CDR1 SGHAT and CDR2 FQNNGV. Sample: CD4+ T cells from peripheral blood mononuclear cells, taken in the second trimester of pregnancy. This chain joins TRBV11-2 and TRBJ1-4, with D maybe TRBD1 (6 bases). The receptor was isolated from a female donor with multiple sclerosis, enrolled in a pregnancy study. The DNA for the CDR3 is TGTGCCAGCAGCTTTCGGGGGGCAGGCTCTCCTAATGAAAAACTGTTTTTT. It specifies CASSFRGAGSPNEKLFF.